This TCR beta chain was sequenced for a study of blood T cell repertoires in COVID-19. Turning to the study itself: In each case, the material was cDNA or gDNA derived from T cells, B-cell-depleted T cells, or PBMCs.

This clone was detected once. The germline V and J ends were trimmed by 0 bases and 2 bases, with 14 bases remaining between them. The CDR3 has 17 residues. From germline, CDR1 is MGHRA and CDR2 YSYEKL. Sequencing was performed with immunoSEQ multiplex PCR; in TCRdb, only in-frame clones are kept and a portion is missing. The table has approximately 220,000 clones, about 83% seen once. This TCR was recovered from a woman aged 45 to 65 who had been exposed to COVID-19. The sample comprised PBMCs or T cells enriched from blood (not recorded which). The V call is TRBV4-1, the J call TRBJ1-3; D might be TRBD1 (5 bases). The CDR3 DNA follows: TGCGCCAGCAGCCAAGAAGGAGCGGGGCGAACTGGAAACACCATATATTTT. This sequence encodes CASSQEGAGRTGNTIYF.